This T cell receptor beta chain was sequenced for a study of blood T cell repertoires in COVID-19. Study details: Sites in the United States, Italy and Spain provided acute and convalescent COVID-19 samples. From T cells, B-cell-depleted T cells, or PBMCs came the material, which was cDNA or gDNA.

Germline loops: CDR1 LGHNA, CDR2 YNFKEQ. The CDR3 is made up of 14 amino acids. Trimming took 4 bases from V and 4 from J, leaving 11 bases between them. Which cohort a participant joined came from the clinical history participants gave. Profiling relied on immunoSEQ multiplex PCR, and the TCRdb table lists in-frame clones only, not all of them. The sample consists of 490,000 or so clones, approximately 91% of them appearing once. V and J are TRBV4-2 and TRBJ2-1; D remains ambiguous. This sequence originates from a woman in her sixties who had recovered from COVID-19. Sequencing was carried out using PBMCs or T cells enriched from blood (not recorded which). In DNA, the CDR3 is TGTGCCAGCAGCCCCCCGGAGTATTACAATGAGCAGTTCTTC. This translates into CASSPPEYYNEQFF.